The following is a T cell receptor beta chain sequence with its context. Its target is unknown. The method was immunoSEQ multiplex PCR; TCRdb's version includes in-frame clones alone and lacks a portion of them. The sample lists some 120,000 clones, 90% to 95% occurring once. The record originates from a study of cytomegalovirus exposure and HLA in healthy donors. The donors were members of the validation cohort, which comprised 120 subjects and was separate from the first cohort of more than 500 subjects. Germline CDR1 MNHEY, CDR2 SMNVEV (reference sequence). The V gene lost 4 bases and the J gene lost 0 bases, with 13 bases spanning the gap. The CDR3 is 15 amino acids. Study-wide points: The tendency of first-cohort TCR clusters to co-occur in the 95 to 150 validation repertoires was the finding of a later analysis.

The chain is built from TRBV27 and TRBJ2-7; D possibly corresponds to TRBD2 (5 bases). The source of this sequence is a woman aged 18-35 years in good health and CMV-seronegative. The sequenced material came from PBMCs. CDR3 protein: CASSWTGRSSYEQYF. CDR3 sequence (DNA): TGTGCCAGCAGTTGGACTGGACGGAGCTCCTACGAGCAGTACTTC.